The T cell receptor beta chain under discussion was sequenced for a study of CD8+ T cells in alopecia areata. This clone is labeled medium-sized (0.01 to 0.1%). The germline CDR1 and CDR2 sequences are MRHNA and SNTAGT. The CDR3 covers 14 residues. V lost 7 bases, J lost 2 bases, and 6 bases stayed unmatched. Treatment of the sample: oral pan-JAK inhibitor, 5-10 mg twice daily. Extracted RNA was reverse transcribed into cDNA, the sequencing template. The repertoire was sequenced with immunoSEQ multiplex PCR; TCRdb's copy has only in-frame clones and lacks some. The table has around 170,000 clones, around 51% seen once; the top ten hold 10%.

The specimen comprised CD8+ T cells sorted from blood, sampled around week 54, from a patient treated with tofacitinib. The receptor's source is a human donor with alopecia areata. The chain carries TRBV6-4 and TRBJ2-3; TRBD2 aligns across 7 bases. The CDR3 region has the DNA TGTGCCAGCAAGGCGGGGGAGAACACAGATACGCAGTATTTT. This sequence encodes CASKAGENTDTQYF.